These 9 T cell receptor beta chains came from one sample sequenced in a study of CXCR3-negative and CXCR3-positive naive CD8 T cells. Libraries were UMI-labeled 5' RACE TRB cDNA. One entry per CDR3 protein, without DNA, is what TCRdb gives after re-calling the 5' RACE reads. The sample holds more than 65,000 distinct CDR3 sequences. The specimen was naive CXCR3- CD8+ T cells from blood. Indicated subset: CD45RO-CCR7+CD27+CD95- naive CD8+ T cells lacking CXCR3 (TNR3-). These receptors were obtained from a human donor in good health. Some clones in this sample may be carry-over from other donors' samples.

V gene TRBV30 combines with J gene TRBJ2-5. The CDR3 loop spans 12 amino acids. Germline loops: CDR1 GTSNPN, CDR2 SVGIG (reference sequence). The CDR3 protein is CAWSIAGETQYF.

The chain is built from TRBV12-3 or TRBV12-4 and TRBJ1-4; absent DNA, TCRdb's TRBD1 call cannot be checked. The CDR3 length is 14 residues. The CDR3 spells CASSRGQTNEKLFF.

This chain links TRBV5-1 with TRBJ2-1; lacking DNA, the TRBD1 call made by TCRdb goes unchecked. CDR1 SGHRS and CDR2 YFSETQ come from the germline V gene. The CDR3 consists of 15 residues. The CDR3 sequence is CASSRGLSGGNEQFF.

The rearrangement links TRBV20-1 to TRBJ1-2; TCRdb proposes TRBD1, but this gene call is untestable without DNA. Germline CDR1 and CDR2: DFQATT and SNEGSKA (reference sequence). CDR3 length: 15 amino acids. The CDR3 reads CSARDPGTDIYGYTF.

V is TRBV4-1 and J is TRBJ2-1; as DNA is missing, the TRBD2 call by TCRdb cannot be tested. Germline CDR1 MGHRA, CDR2 YSYEKL. The CDR3 covers 18 residues. This CDR3 reads CASSQGGSGRSSYNEQFF.

The gene calls are TRBV20-1 and TRBJ2-2. Germline CDR1 is DFQATT and CDR2 is SNEGSKA (reference sequence). The CDR3 spans 13 residues. The CDR3 spells CSARDDIPGELFF.

This rearrangement joins TRBV13 to TRBJ2-2; absent DNA, TCRdb's TRBD1 call cannot be checked. The germline CDR1 and CDR2 sequences are PRHDT and FYEKMQ (reference sequence). CDR3 length equals 15 residues. This CDR3 reads CASSSPGQGTGELFF.

J is TRBJ1-1 and V is TRBV7-3; TCRdb returns TRBD1, unconfirmable since there is no DNA. The CDR3 runs to 15 residues. Germline CDR1 SGHTA, CDR2 FQGTGA. The CDR3 sequence is CASKIGGSTYTEAFF.

The chain uses TRBV10-3 and TRBJ1-5. Germline V gene sequence: CDR1 ENHRY, CDR2 SYGVKD. This CDR3 is built from 15 residues. CDR3: CAIRQGGNSNQPQHF.